Reported below is one T cell receptor beta chain. Per the germline V gene, CDR1 is GTSNPN and CDR2 is SVGIG (reference sequence). V was pared by 5 bases and J by 1 base, with 0 bases of the junction left unmatched. The CDR3 has 13 residues. As processed by the authors: Reference gene primer amplification gave estimated nucleated cell counts. Clones were read by immunoSEQ multiplex PCR, and TCRdb kept only the in-frame ones, dropping some. The D gene and trimming were derived from the DNA, and the V and J assignments and clone size from that table. The top ten clones hold around 1.3% of a sample with roughly 140,000 clones, around 89% of them seen once. This record belongs to a study of blood T cell repertoires in COVID-19. Across the study: Specimens from acute and convalescent COVID-19 originated in the United States, Italy and Spain.

Cohorts were based on clinical histories the participants reported. The receptor's source is a woman between 25 and 40 years old with acute COVID-19. The sequenced sample was PBMCs or T cells enriched from blood (not recorded which). V and J are TRBV30 and TRBJ2-1; 9 nucleotides align to TRBD1. The CDR3 loop reads CAWGTGSYNEQFF. DNA of the CDR3: TGTGCCTGGGGGACAGGGTCCTACAATGAGCAGTTCTTC.